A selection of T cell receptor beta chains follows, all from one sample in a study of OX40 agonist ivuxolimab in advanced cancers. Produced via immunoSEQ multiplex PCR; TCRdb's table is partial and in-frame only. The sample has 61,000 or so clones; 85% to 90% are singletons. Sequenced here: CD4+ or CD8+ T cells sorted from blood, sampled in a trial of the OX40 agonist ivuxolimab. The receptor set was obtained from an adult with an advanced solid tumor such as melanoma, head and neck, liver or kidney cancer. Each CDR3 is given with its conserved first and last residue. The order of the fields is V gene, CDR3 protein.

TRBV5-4	CASSLAGLAGGQQETQYF
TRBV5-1	CASSSRGPAPSGANVLTF
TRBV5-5	CASSRSGGAYNEQFF
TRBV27	CASSLVGTGGYTF
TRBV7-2	CASSFGGTDTQYF
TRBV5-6	CASSLGPPIMNTEAFF
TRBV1	CTSSQRGGQCTETQYF
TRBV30	CAWSVRGQGAHQPQHF
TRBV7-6	CASSSPPGLIQETQYF
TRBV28	CASISRARNQPQHF
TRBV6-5	CASSYSRANYGYTF
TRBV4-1	CASSQAAGTSGQPQHF
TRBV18	CASSSGPPSSGNTIYF
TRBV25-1	CASSDRGWDYGYTF
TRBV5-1	CASSPGGTGEKLFF
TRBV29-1	CSAGTVSEAFF
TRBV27	CASTPGSNYEQYF
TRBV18	CASSRQDNQPQHF
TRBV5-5	CASSLIGTGVPLHF
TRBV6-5	CASSYRNNYGYTF
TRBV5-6	CASSSWGDVNEQYF
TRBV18	CASSVDGNTIYF
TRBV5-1	CASSPPALASYNEQFF
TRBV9	CASSPRVGDTDTQYF
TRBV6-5	CASSYTTGLNEKLFF
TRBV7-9	CASSPPFSSGARTEAFF
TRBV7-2	CASSRTDPDTQYF
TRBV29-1	CSVVNNFYGYTF
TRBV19	CASSMGRGYGYTF
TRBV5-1	CASSVGLETGELFF
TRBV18	CASSPEATRINYGYTF
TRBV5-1	CASSFLQGVAGELFF
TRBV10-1	CASSRRGSTEAFF
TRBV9	CASSVGHQVPSGNTIYF
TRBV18	CASSLGEGRGTEAFF
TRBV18	CASSPIGGTSTDTQYF
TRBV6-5	CASSSSTDTQYF
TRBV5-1	CASSLNRGEETQYF
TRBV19	CASVGGQETYNEQFF
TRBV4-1	CASSQDFRGSQPQHF
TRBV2	CASSDLSWSSYNEQFF
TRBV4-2	CASSPDKSGTGELFF
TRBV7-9	CASSSDRGSMGKLFF
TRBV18	CASSLRGPPQETQYF
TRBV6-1	CASSDWAGIQENEQFF
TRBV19	CASSIGMSGNTIYF
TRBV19	CASSPTAGTPTVRGNTIYF
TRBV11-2	CASSPQAPLSYEQYF
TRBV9	CASSPQQGNTEAFF
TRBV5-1	CASSSQGRGEKLFF
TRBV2	CASSISRQFNEKLFF
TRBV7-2	CASSLGPGQLNEKLFF